The 29 T cell receptor beta chains below come from one sample, sequenced in a study of T cells in localized non-small cell lung cancer. The protocol was immunoSEQ multiplex PCR, while the TCRdb copy is restricted to in-frame clones and leaves out a portion. The sample yields tens of thousands of clones, roughly 86% seen once. The source was peripheral blood, collected before any cancer treatment. The receptors were gathered from a man between 40 and 75 years old with stage I squamous cell lung carcinoma.

This clone appeared a few times. The V call is TRBV4-1, the J call TRBJ2-3; 7 nucleotides agree with TRBD1. CDR3 length: 15 amino acids. Germline CDR1 and CDR2: MGHRA and YSYEKL. The J segment lost 5 bases and the V segment lost 4 bases, leaving 9 bases of the junction unmatched. CDR3 amino acids: CASSRTGAGQDTQYF. As DNA, the CDR3 is TGCGCCAGCAGCCGAACAGGGGCCGGGCAAGATACGCAGTATTTT.

The gene calls are TRBV7-2 and TRBJ1-4, with TRBD1 matching 8 bases. CDR1 is SGHTA and CDR2 is FQGNSA in the germline V gene. V lost 6 bases to trimming and J lost 3 bases; unmatched junction nucleotides: 6. This CDR3 contains 15 residues. The CDR3 protein is CASSYQGAPNEKLFF. In nucleotides, the CDR3 is TGTGCCAGCAGTTACCAGGGGGCGCCTAATGAAAAACTGTTTTTT.

The chain has TRBV6-5 and TRBJ2-5, with D unresolved. Germline V CDR1 and CDR2: MNHEY, SVGAGI. V was trimmed by 0 bases and J by 5 bases, leaving 1 base between them. The CDR3 covers 11 residues. CDR3 coding DNA: TGTGCCAGCAGTTACTCGGAGACCCAGTACTTC. It encodes CASSYSETQYF.

The chain recombines TRBV5-5 with TRBJ1-5; TRBD1 might be the D (6 bases). Between the trimmed V and J ends, which lost 1 base and 5 bases, there was a span of 10 bases. Germline CDR1 is SGHKS and CDR2 is YYEKEE (reference sequence). CDR3 size: 14 residues. CDR3 protein: CASSLKGGDQPQHF. For the CDR3, the DNA is TGTGCCAGCAGCTTGAAAGGGGGGGATCAGCCCCAGCATTTT.

This sequence joins TRBV5-1 and TRBJ2-2, with 9 bases aligning to TRBD1. The CDR3 has 15 amino acids. Losses at the gene ends were 4 bases for V and 3 bases for J; bases not matched to a gene: 4. Germline V gene data show CDR1 as SGHRS and CDR2 as YFSETQ. The CDR3 here is CASSLGQGHTGELFF. The CDR3, as DNA: TGCGCCAGCAGCCTGGGACAGGGCCACACCGGGGAGCTGTTTTTT.

DNA for the CDR3: TGCGCCAGCAGTTTATCAGAAGATCACTATGGCTACACCTTC. It specifies CASSLSEDHYGYTF. This chain joins TRBV10-1 and TRBJ1-2; D ambiguous. CDR1 and CDR2 (germline): WNHNN, SYGVQD (reference sequence). The germline V and J ends were trimmed by 5 bases and 3 bases, with 13 bases remaining between them. The CDR3 runs to 14 residues.

The sample holds one count of this clone. The rearrangement links TRBV18 to TRBJ2-3, with 9 bases identical to TRBD2. The CDR3 is 17 amino acids. CDR1 and CDR2 (germline): KGHSH, LQKENI. Trimming took 3 bases from V and 4 from J; bases not matched to a gene: 11. CDR3 nucleotide sequence: TGTGCCAGCTCACCTGTCGTCGTCAGCGGGGGGCCAGATACGCAGTATTTT. It is translated as CASSPVVVSGGPDTQYF.

The chain joins TRBV30 to TRBJ1-2; perhaps TRBD1 as D (6 bases). Germline CDR1 reads GTSNPN; CDR2 reads SVGIG (reference sequence). There are 11 residues in the CDR3. Trimming removed 4 bases at V and 9 bases at J, with 12 bases between. The CDR3 here is CAWTGGRSYTF. The CDR3 DNA is TGTGCCTGGACTGGGGGCCGAAGCTACACCTTC.

The V and J genes are TRBV21-1 and TRBJ2-7. TRBV21-1 is listed as a pseudogene. This CDR3 has 16 residues. The CDR3 loop is CASRGPRLAAGSEQYF. As DNA, the CDR3 is TGTGCCAGCAGGGGACCGCGCCTGGCAGCCGGATCCGAGCAGTACTTC.

The chain carries TRBV6-1 and TRBJ2-3; D gene ambiguous. The CDR3 covers 14 residues. From germline, CDR1 is MNHNS and CDR2 SASEGT. V lost 7 bases, J lost 2 bases, and 13 bases lay in between. The DNA of the CDR3 is TGTGCCAGCATGCTTAACTCACCCACAGATACGCAGTATTTT. This translates into CASMLNSPTDTQYF.

CDR3 DNA sequence: TGTGCCAGCAGTTCCCTCACAGGCAAAGCTTTCTTT. It specifies CASSSLTGKAFF. This chain links TRBV28 with TRBJ1-1; weak D call: TRBD1 (5 bases). Trimming removed 4 bases at V and 9 bases at J, with 12 bases between. Germline V gene data show CDR1 as MDHEN and CDR2 as SYDVKM. The CDR3 consists of 12 residues. Based on the CDR3 plus reference TRBV28 and TRBJ1-1, the full variable domain is DVKVTQSSRYLVKRTGEKVFLECVQDMDHENMFWYRQDPGLGLRLIYFSYDVKMKEKGDIPEGYSVSREKKERFSLILESASTNQTSMYLCASSSLTGKAFFGQGTRLTVV.

The chain employs TRBV28 and TRBJ2-2; TRBD2 matches at 8 bases. V lost 7 bases and J lost 3; bases outside the gene matches: 7. Germline assignment: CDR1 MDHEN and CDR2 SYDVKM. This CDR3 has 15 residues. For the CDR3, the DNA is TGTGCCAGCACCACCGGGGGGGCCGACACCGGGGAGCTGTTTTTT. Protein: CASTTGGADTGELFF.

This chain joins TRBV7-2 and TRBJ2-2; tentatively, D is TRBD1 or TRBD2 (5 bases each). The CDR3 extends over 14 amino acids. Trimming pared 3 bases from V and 7 bases from J, leaving 12 bases between. Germline lookup yields CDR1 SGHTA and CDR2 FQGNSA. CDR3 coding DNA: TGTGCCAGCAGCTTCGCCGGGGCCATCGGGGAGCTGTTTTTT. This translates into CASSFAGAIGELFF.

The chain uses TRBV5-1 and TRBJ2-3; 9 bases are a match to TRBD2. The CDR3 sequence is 17 residues long. From germline, CDR1 is SGHRS and CDR2 YFSETQ. The V and J ends lost 7 bases and 0 bases, in that order; junction bases with no gene match: 12. The CDR3 region has the DNA TGCGCCAGCGGCAAACAAAGCGGGGGGTCCAGCACAGATACGCAGTATTTT. Protein sequence: CASGKQSGGSSTDTQYF.

The chain has TRBV6-5 and TRBJ1-4, with 8 bases aligning to TRBD1. V lost 7 bases and J lost 8; bases outside the gene matches: 9. The CDR3 is 14 amino acids. Germline V gene sequence: CDR1 MNHEY, CDR2 SVGAGI. CDR3 bases: TGTGCCAGCAATAACAGGGGGTTAGGAGAAAAACTGTTTTTT. Its protein product is CASNNRGLGEKLFF.

The J gene is TRBJ1-5, the V gene TRBV10-3; D is unresolved. From germline, CDR1 is ENHRY and CDR2 SYGVKD. Trimming stripped 2 bases from V and 1 base from J, with 12 bases between. This CDR3 is built from 16 residues. This CDR3 is CAISEKAGGSNQPQHF. CDR3 in DNA: TGTGCCATCAGTGAGAAGGCAGGAGGCAGCAATCAGCCCCAGCATTTT.

The rearrangement uses TRBV7-9 and TRBJ1-1, with D possibly TRBD1 on 5 matching bases. V lost 2 bases and J lost 5, with 12 bases in between. CDR3 length equals 14 residues. Germline V CDR1 and CDR2: SEHNR, FQNEAQ (reference sequence). The CDR3 coding sequence is TGTGCCAGCAGCTTAAGGCAGGGTAATACTGAAGCTTTCTTT. Translation gives CASSLRQGNTEAFF.

The V call is TRBV9, the J call TRBJ2-2; the D gene is possibly TRBD1 (6 bases). The V end was cut by 7 bases, the J end by 5 bases, with 15 bases between. CDR3 length equals 14 residues. Germline V gene data show CDR1 as SGDLS and CDR2 as YYNGEE. DNA of the CDR3: TGTGCCAGCTCCCCGACAGGATTGACCGGGGAGCTGTTTTTT. Residues: CASSPTGLTGELFF. Together with reference TRBV9 and TRBJ2-2, the CDR3 gives the full variable domain: DSGVTQTPKHLITATGQRVTLRCSPRSGDLSVYWYQQSLDQGLQFLIQYYNGEERAKGNILERFSAQQFPDLHSELNLSSLELGDSALYFCASSPTGLTGELFFGEGSRLTVL.

J is TRBJ2-5 and V is TRBV5-6; D uncertain. Trimming took off 1 base at V and 5 bases at J, with 9 bases between the two ends. Germline assignment: CDR1 SGHDT and CDR2 YYEEEE. This CDR3 is built from 13 residues. The CDR3 DNA follows: TGTGCCAGCAGCTTGAAGGAAGTTGAGACCCAGTACTTC. The encoded protein is CASSLKEVETQYF.

This chain links TRBV15 with TRBJ1-4; no clear D. This CDR3 is built from 15 residues. The germline V gene encodes CDR1 LNHNV and CDR2 YYDKDF (reference sequence). The V and J ends lost 0 bases and 3 bases respectively, with 8 bases between them. The CDR3: CATSRDPQANEKLFF. The CDR3, as DNA: TGTGCCACCAGCAGAGATCCACAAGCTAATGAAAAACTGTTTTTT.

The chain has TRBV5-1 and TRBJ2-1; D unclear. CDR1 and CDR2 (germline): SGHRS, YFSETQ. V lost 4 bases, J lost 10 bases, and 12 bases lay in between. The CDR3 length is 12 residues. In DNA, the CDR3 is TGCGCCAGCAGCCTGACTCTTACCGAGCAGTTCTTC. Its protein is CASSLTLTEQFF.

J is TRBJ2-7 and V is TRBV5-6, with D unclear. The CDR3 length is 16 residues. Trimming stripped 0 bases from V and 4 bases from J, with 17 bases between. Germline CDR1 and CDR2: SGHDT and YYEEEE. The CDR3 sequence: CASSLGLRTDEYEQYF. CDR3 in DNA: TGTGCCAGCAGCTTGGGGTTACGTACAGATGAATACGAGCAGTACTTC.

V gene TRBV4-1 combines with J gene TRBJ1-1, with no clear D. Trimming removed 0 bases at V and 1 base at J, with 12 bases between. The CDR3 totals 16 residues. CDR1 and CDR2 from the germline V gene are MGHRA and YSYEKL. The CDR3 DNA reads as TGCGCCAGCAGCCAAGATCGTTACAGCCCGAACACTGAAGCTTTCTTT. Its protein product is CASSQDRYSPNTEAFF.

The V call is TRBV7-9, the J call TRBJ1-2; D perhaps matches TRBD1 (5 bases). CDR1 and CDR2 (germline): SEHNR, FQNEAQ (reference sequence). Trimming shortened V by 5 bases and J by 4 bases, and 23 bases separated the two germline ends. The CDR3 runs to 17 residues. The CDR3 DNA follows: TGTGCCAGCAGCCCCTCGGGACTAGAACCTTTGGGCTATGGCTACACCTTC. Amino acid sequence: CASSPSGLEPLGYGYTF. Based on the CDR3 plus reference TRBV7-9 and TRBJ1-2, the full variable domain is DTGVSQNPRHKITKRGQNVTFRCDPISEHNRLYWYRQTLGQGPEFLTYFQNEAQLEKSRLLSDRFSAERPKGSFSTLEIQRTEQGDSAMYLCASSPSGLEPLGYGYTFGSGTRLTVV.

V is TRBV6-5 and J is TRBJ2-7; D gene uncertain. The length of the CDR3 is 15 residues. Germline values: CDR1 MNHEY, CDR2 SVGAGI. Trimming pared 6 bases from V and 9 bases from J, leaving 24 bases between. This chain's CDR3 is CASSRTTGLQASQYF. The CDR3 DNA sequence: TGTGCCAGCAGCCGCACGACCGGGTTGCAGGCTTCGCAGTACTTC.

CDR3 DNA sequence: TGCGCCAGCAGCCGGGCAGCGTCTAGCGGGATAAATGAGCAGTTCTTC. It encodes CASSRAASSGINEQFF. The chain is built from TRBV4-1 and TRBJ2-1, with TRBD2 matching over 9 bases. Trimming took 4 bases from V and 7 from J; bases not matched to a gene: 11. The CDR3 is 16 residues long. The germline gives CDR1 MGHRA, CDR2 YSYEKL.

This sequence joins TRBV5-6 and TRBJ1-3, with a tentative D call TRBD1 (5 bases). Trimming stripped 2 bases from V and 0 bases from J, with 15 bases between. This CDR3 spans 17 amino acids. CDR1 and CDR2 from the germline V gene are SGHDT and YYEEEE. This CDR3 reads CASSFRDGLHSGNTIYF. CDR3 coding DNA: TGTGCCAGCAGCTTCCGGGACGGATTACACTCTGGAAACACCATATATTTT.

This chain links TRBV5-5 with TRBJ1-2; 7 bases match TRBD1. The CDR3 covers 15 residues. V dropped 2 bases and J dropped 4; count of bases not matched to a gene: 8. Germline V gene lookup returns CDR1 SGHKS and CDR2 YYEKEE (reference sequence). The CDR3 DNA reads as TGTGCCAGCAGCTTAGGGGGGACAGCCTTCTATGGCTACACCTTC. Translated, it gives CASSLGGTAFYGYTF.

This rearrangement joins TRBV9 to TRBJ1-6; the D gene is possibly TRBD1 (5 bases). With 4 bases removed from V and 6 bases from J, the gap between germline ends came to 14 bases. This CDR3 spans 15 amino acids. Per germline, CDR1 SGDLS and CDR2 YYNGEE. The DNA of the CDR3 is TGTGCCAGCAGCCCAGGGCAGCGACCTAATTCACCCCTCCACTTT. Amino acids: CASSPGQRPNSPLHF.